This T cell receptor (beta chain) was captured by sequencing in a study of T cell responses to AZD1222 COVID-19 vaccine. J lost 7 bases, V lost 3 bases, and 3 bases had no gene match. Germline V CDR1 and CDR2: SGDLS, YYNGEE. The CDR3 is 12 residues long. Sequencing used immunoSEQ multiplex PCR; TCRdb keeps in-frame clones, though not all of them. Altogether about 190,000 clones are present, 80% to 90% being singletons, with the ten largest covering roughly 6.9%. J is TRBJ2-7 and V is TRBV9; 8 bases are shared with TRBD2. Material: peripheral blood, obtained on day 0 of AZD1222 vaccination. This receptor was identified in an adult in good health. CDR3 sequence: CASSGSGNEQYF. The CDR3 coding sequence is TGTGCCAGCAGCGGTAGCGGGAATGAGCAGTACTTC.